This T cell receptor (beta chain) stems from a study of blood T cells in healthy people across ages. For the second PCR, which ran for about 6 to 11 cycles, a sample-barcoded 5' primer and a J-beta primer mix were used. TCRdb ran MiXCR on the 5' RACE reads and lists one entry per CDR3 protein. The table records approximately 800,000 distinct CDR3 sequences, roughly 25% of them present only once. The CDR3 runs 14 residues. Trimming removed 0 bases at V and 5 bases at J, with 13 bases between. The germline gives CDR1 DFQATT, CDR2 SNEGSKA (reference sequence). These sequences were also reported in another study, on T cells of mothers and their children.

This TCR was recovered from a boy aged 5-17 years in good health. This sequence joins TRBV20-1 and TRBJ2-5; weak D call: TRBD2 (6 bases). The sequenced sample consisted of blood. The CDR3 bases are TGCAGTGCTAGAGATCGGCGGGGATGGGAGACCCAGTACTTC. Translating gives CSARDRRGWETQYF.